Below, 3 T cell receptor beta chains from the same sample are listed, as sequenced in a study of blood T cell repertoires in COVID-19. Some clones are missing from TCRdb's copy, which holds only in-frame ones; the method was immunoSEQ multiplex PCR. The sample shows about 190,000 clones, roughly 83% of them seen only once. Specimen: PBMCs or T cells enriched from blood (not recorded which). The receptor set was obtained from a woman aged 30 to 39 who had recovered from COVID-19.

This clone has just one count. The chain combines TRBV5-1 with TRBJ1-2; 9 nucleotides line up with TRBD1. This CDR3 has 16 residues. Trimming cost V 4 bases and J 0 bases; bases outside gene matches: 7. Germline lookup yields CDR1 SGHRS and CDR2 YFSETQ. The CDR3 here is CASSARTGASNYGYTF. The CDR3, as DNA: TGCGCCAGCAGCGCCAGGACAGGGGCATCTAACTATGGCTACACCTTC.

V usage is TRBV24-1 and J usage is TRBJ2-2; 10 bases line up with TRBD1. The CDR3 is 14 amino acids. V was pared by 12 bases and J by 0 bases, with 3 bases of the junction left unmatched. Per the germline V gene, CDR1 is KGHDR and CDR2 is SFDVKD. CDR3 region: CAAGTGANTGELFF. The CDR3 DNA sequence: TGTGCCGCCGGGACAGGGGCGAACACCGGGGAGCTGTTTTTT.

The chain's CDR3 is CASRTLGAEAFF. For the CDR3, the DNA is TGTGCCAGTAGAACTCTAGGAGCTGAAGCTTTCTTT. The V gene is TRBV19, the J gene TRBJ1-1; D is ambiguous. Germline lookup yields CDR1 LNHDA and CDR2 SQIVND (reference sequence). CDR3 length: 12 amino acids. Trimming shortened V by 6 bases and J by 6 bases, and 11 bases separated the two germline ends.